One sample yielded the 28 T cell receptor beta chains listed below, sequenced in a study of blood T cell repertoires in COVID-19. The table came from immunoSEQ multiplex PCR; TCRdb's copy has only in-frame clones and leaves some out. The table has 150,000 to 200,000 clones, 81% seen once. Input material: peripheral blood. The receptors shown here come from an elderly woman with COVID-19, enrolled during active disease.

J is TRBJ1-6 and V is TRBV2; D perhaps matches TRBD1 (6 bases). This CDR3 spans 17 amino acids. Germline V gene lookup returns CDR1 SNHLY and CDR2 FYNNEI. V lost 6 bases and J 0 bases, leaving 15 bases between the germline ends. The CDR3 region has the DNA TGTGCCAGCAGGGCTGGACAGTTAAGCTCCTATAATTCACCCCTCCACTTT. Translated: CASRAGQLSSYNSPLHF.

The chain links TRBV13 to TRBJ2-7; TRBD1 agrees at 7 bases. With 5 bases clipped from V and 2 bases from J, the junction kept 24 bases outside the gene matches. The germline V gene has CDR1 PRHDT and CDR2 FYEKMQ (reference sequence). This CDR3 spans 20 amino acids. The CDR3 protein is CASSPRQGFPLTFPAYEQYF. DNA for the CDR3: TGTGCCAGCAGCCCTAGACAGGGCTTTCCTCTAACGTTCCCCGCCTACGAGCAGTACTTC.

This rearrangement joins TRBV2 to TRBJ2-1; TRBD1 agrees at 10 bases. V lost 7 bases to trimming and J lost 5 bases; unmatched junction nucleotides: 5. The CDR3 has 14 amino acids. Looked up from germline, CDR1 is SNHLY and CDR2 is FYNNEI. CDR3 sequence: CASTRQGADNEQFF. DNA for the CDR3: TGTGCCAGCACGAGACAGGGGGCAGACAATGAGCAGTTCTTC. Full variable domain (missing parts from reference TRBV2 and TRBJ2-1): EPEVTQTPSHQVTQMGQEVILRCVPISNHLYFYWYRQILGQKVEFLVSFYNNEISEKSEIFDDQFSVERPDGSNFTLKIRSTKLEDSAMYFCASTRQGADNEQFFGPGTRLTVL.

The chain has TRBV10-2 and TRBJ2-2; TRBD1 agrees at 9 bases. The junction had 6 bases not matched to a gene; V was cut back by 3 bases and J by 7 bases. Germline CDR1 is WSHSY and CDR2 is SAAADI. The CDR3 length is 15 residues. Here the CDR3 reads CASSEDRGWDGELFF. The CDR3 DNA sequence: TGCGCCAGCAGTGAAGACAGGGGGTGGGACGGGGAGCTGTTTTTT.

The chain uses TRBV5-1 and TRBJ2-3, with a possible D match to TRBD1 (6 bases). Between the trimmed V and J ends, which lost 8 bases and 0 bases, there was a span of 16 bases. Germline V gene lookup returns CDR1 SGHRS and CDR2 YFSETQ. The CDR3 sequence is 15 residues long. This chain's CDR3 is CARTGPATSTDTQYF. DNA for the CDR3: TGCGCCAGAACAGGGCCTGCGACTAGCACAGATACGCAGTATTTT.

This sequence joins TRBV11-3 and TRBJ2-2; D gene uncertain. V was trimmed by 4 bases and J by 3 bases, leaving 9 bases between them. The CDR3 has 14 residues. Germline lookup yields CDR1 SGHNT and CDR2 YENEEA. DNA of the CDR3: TGTGCCAGCAGCTCTACTCTTTACACCGGGGAGCTGTTTTTT. Residues: CASSSTLYTGELFF.

The rearrangement uses TRBV12-5 and TRBJ1-3; D is unclear. V was cut by 3 bases and J by 0 bases, with 6 bases left in between. This CDR3 has 14 residues. In germline, CDR1 is LGHNT, CDR2 FRNRAP. CDR3 protein: CASGLDNSGNTIYF. The CDR3 DNA sequence: TGTGCTAGTGGTTTAGACAACTCTGGAAACACCATATATTTT.

In its sample, this clone was seen a few times. The chain uses TRBV27 and TRBJ2-7; 7 nucleotides match TRBD1. The germline CDR1 and CDR2 sequences are MNHEY and SMNVEV (reference sequence). This CDR3 has 15 amino acids. V trimming: 0 bases; J trimming: 6 bases; junction bases outside the gene matches: 8. The CDR3 sequence: CASSLSSGGFSEQYF. In DNA form, the CDR3 reads TGTGCCAGCAGTTTATCTTCAGGGGGTTTCTCCGAGCAGTACTTC.

This clone appeared a few times. J is TRBJ2-5 and V is TRBV5-8; TRBD1 aligns across 9 bases. V lost 2 bases and J lost 2; bases outside the gene matches: 1. There are 14 residues in the CDR3. CDR1 is SGHTS and CDR2 is YDEGEE in the germline V gene. In DNA, the CDR3 is TGTGCCAGCAGCTTCGGGACAGGGCAAGAGACCCAGTACTTC. Its protein product is CASSFGTGQETQYF.

The J gene is TRBJ2-1, the V gene TRBV6-2 or TRBV6-3; 9 nucleotides align to TRBD2. There are 17 residues in the CDR3. Germline CDR1 reads MNHEY; CDR2 reads SVGEGT. V shed 0 bases and J 5 bases; nucleotides not matched to a gene: 8. The CDR3 sequence: CASSYSSPSGENNEQFF. The CDR3 coding sequence is TGTGCCAGCAGTTACTCGTCGCCTAGCGGGGAGAACAATGAGCAGTTCTTC.

The V and J genes are TRBV25-1 and TRBJ2-7, with D perhaps TRBD2 (5 bases). V lost 0 bases and J lost 2, with 5 bases in between. CDR3 length: 13 amino acids. Germline V gene lookup returns CDR1 MGHDK and CDR2 SYGVNS. DNA for the CDR3: TGTGCCAGCAGTGAATACGGGACCTACGAGCAGTACTTC. This codes for CASSEYGTYEQYF.

The chain carries TRBV11-3 and TRBJ1-3; D uncertain. The V gene's germline CDR1 is SGHNT and CDR2 YENEEA. Trimming left V 3 bases short and J 3 bases short, with 9 bases between. CDR3 length: 14 amino acids. CDR3 sequence reads: CASSFRAGGNTIYF. The CDR3 DNA is TGTGCCAGCAGCTTTCGGGCGGGTGGAAACACCATATATTTT.

This chain joins TRBV6-2 or TRBV6-3 and TRBJ2-7; D perhaps matches TRBD2 (5 bases). This CDR3 contains 11 residues. Germline V gives CDR1 MNHEY, CDR2 SVGEGT. V lost 4 bases, J lost 7 bases, and 8 bases lay in between. The CDR3 protein is CASSFPGEQYF. For the CDR3, the DNA is TGTGCCAGCAGTTTCCCGGGGGAGCAGTACTTC.

This clone occurred a few times. The J gene is TRBJ2-3, the V gene TRBV7-8; 11 bases line up with TRBD2. The CDR3 length is 17 residues. Germline loops: CDR1 SGHVS, CDR2 FQNEAQ. The V gene end was trimmed by 0 bases and the J gene end by 4 bases; junction bases not matched to a gene: 6. Here the CDR3 DNA reads TGTGCCAGCAGCTTAGCATTTACTAGCGGGAGTCCAGATACGCAGTATTTT. This sequence encodes CASSLAFTSGSPDTQYF.

The genes are TRBV5-8 and TRBJ1-5; the D gene is possibly TRBD1 (6 bases). V dropped 2 bases and J dropped 1 base, with 10 bases sitting between them. Germline CDR1 and CDR2: SGHTS and YDEGEE. The CDR3 has 15 residues. The CDR3 loop reads CASSLQGISNQPQHF. The CDR3 nucleotides read TGTGCCAGCAGCTTACAGGGTATAAGCAATCAGCCCCAGCATTTT.

J is TRBJ1-4 and V is TRBV19; no clear D gene. This CDR3 has 13 residues. CDR1 LNHDA and CDR2 SQIVND come from the germline V gene (reference sequence). The V end lost 3 bases, the J end lost 4 bases, and 6 bases lay between the germline ends. Here the CDR3 reads CASSMAGNEKLFF. CDR3 DNA: TGTGCCAGTAGTATGGCGGGTAATGAAAAACTGTTTTTT.

This clone was detected only a few times. This chain joins TRBV27 and TRBJ1-1; 9 nucleotides line up with TRBD1. The germline gives CDR1 MNHEY, CDR2 SMNVEV (reference sequence). This CDR3 is 13 amino acids long. V lost 4 bases and J lost 12; bases outside the gene matches: 9. CDR3 sequence: CASSSPWDRETFF. The CDR3 bases are TGTGCCAGCAGTTCCCCCTGGGACAGGGAAACTTTCTTT.

The V and J genes are TRBV28 and TRBJ1-2; weak D call: TRBD1 (6 bases). Germline V gene data show CDR1 as MDHEN and CDR2 as SYDVKM. This CDR3 spans 14 amino acids. V lost 6 bases and J lost 4, with 15 bases in between. In DNA, the CDR3 is TGTGCCAGCAGGACTACAGGGACGACCTATGGCTACACCTTC. The encoded protein is CASRTTGTTYGYTF.

The chain couples TRBV27 to TRBJ1-5; TRBD1 agrees at 9 bases. The junction had 6 bases not matched to a gene; V was cut back by 0 bases and J by 6 bases. CDR1 is MNHEY, CDR2 SMNVEV, per germline (reference sequence). CDR3 length: 16 amino acids. In DNA, the CDR3 is TGTGCCAGCAGTTTATCCGGGACAGGGTTAAGTCAGCCCCAGCATTTT. It encodes CASSLSGTGLSQPQHF.

This sequence joins TRBV7-2 and TRBJ1-2; 10 bases agree with TRBD1. The CDR3 is 16 amino acids. Germline loops: CDR1 SGHTA, CDR2 FQGNSA. With 2 bases clipped from V and 6 bases from J, the junction kept 9 bases outside the gene matches. The CDR3 coding sequence is TGTGCCAGCAGCTTAAACTTGGGACAGGGGTCACATGGCTACACCTTC. Protein sequence: CASSLNLGQGSHGYTF. The entire variable domain, with the rest obtained from reference TRBV7-2 and TRBJ1-2, is as follows: GAGVSQSPSNKVTEKGKDVELRCDPISGHTALYWYRQSLGQGLEFLIYFQGNSAPDKSGLPSDRFSAERTGGSVSTLTIQRTQQEDSAVYLCASSLNLGQGSHGYTFGSGTRLTVV.

Only one count was recorded for this clone. The chain is built from TRBV5-8 and TRBJ2-2, with TRBD1 matching over 7 bases. The CDR3 has 17 amino acids. The trim removed 4 bases at V and 4 bases at J, leaving 13 bases unmatched. Per germline, CDR1 SGHTS and CDR2 YDEGEE. This CDR3 reads CASSPRTGRKATGELFF. CDR3 in DNA: TGTGCCAGCAGCCCAAGGACAGGCAGGAAGGCCACCGGGGAGCTGTTTTTT.

The rearrangement uses TRBV6-1 and TRBJ1-1; D is perhaps TRBD1 (6 bases). The V end lost 2 bases, the J end lost 4 bases, and 8 bases lay between the germline ends. Germline CDR1 and CDR2: MNHNS and SASEGT. CDR3 length equals 13 residues. The CDR3 loop is CASSERGITEAFF. CDR3 nucleotide sequence: TGTGCCAGCAGTGAAAGGGGGATCACTGAAGCTTTCTTT.

The CDR3 nucleotides are TGTGCCAGCAGTCCCGGCGGTAGGGGACCCCTCCACTTT. It translates to CASSPGGRGPLHF. This chain joins TRBV12-3 or TRBV12-4 and TRBJ1-6, with a weak D call TRBD1 (5 bases). The CDR3 totals 13 residues. Trimming stripped 5 bases from V and 12 bases from J, with 14 bases between.

This clone turned up a few times. This chain joins TRBV14 and TRBJ1-3; D ambiguous. CDR1 is SGHDN and CDR2 is FVKESK in the germline V gene. The V gene lost 0 bases and the J gene lost 7 bases, with 13 bases spanning the gap. The CDR3 extends over 15 amino acids. The CDR3 region is CASSQERAGLNTIYF. The CDR3 coding sequence is TGTGCCAGCAGCCAAGAGCGGGCAGGTCTCAACACCATATATTTT.

This chain connects TRBV5-4 to TRBJ1-4; no reliable D call. The germline V and J ends were trimmed by 4 bases and 7 bases, with 14 bases remaining between them. Germline V gene lookup returns CDR1 SGHNT and CDR2 YYREEE (reference sequence). This CDR3 spans 14 amino acids. The chain's CDR3 is CASSREGGGEKLFF. CDR3 nucleotide sequence: TGTGCCAGCAGCCGGGAGGGAGGTGGTGAAAAACTGTTTTTT.

The chain uses TRBV28 and TRBJ1-5; 7 bases are a match to TRBD1. Germline values: CDR1 MDHEN, CDR2 SYDVKM. The CDR3 runs to 15 residues. Trimming took 4 bases from V and 3 from J; bases not matched to a gene: 6. The CDR3 nucleotides are TGTGCCAGCAGTTACAGGGGAGCCTCCAATCAGCCCCAGCATTTT. It codes for CASSYRGASNQPQHF.

CDR3 bases: TGTGCCAGCATCCAGACTAGCGGGAGTCAGGAGACCCAGTACTTC. It yields the protein CASIQTSGSQETQYF. The chain employs TRBV2 and TRBJ2-5, with 12 bases lining up with TRBD2. V was pared by 7 bases and J by 5 bases, with 8 bases of the junction left unmatched. The CDR3 contains 15 residues. Germline V gene lookup returns CDR1 SNHLY and CDR2 FYNNEI.

There are many counts of this clone. The CDR3 DNA reads TGTGCCAGCAGCTTACGGACAGGGCGGGACGAGCAGTACTTC. It encodes CASSLRTGRDEQYF. This chain joins TRBV3-1 (or the pseudogene TRBV3-2) and TRBJ2-7; 8 nucleotides match TRBD1. The germline CDR1 and CDR2 sequences are LGHDT and YNNKEL (reference sequence). Trimming at V came to 5 bases and at J to 5 bases, leaving 8 bases not matched to a gene. The CDR3 covers 14 residues.